Listed below are T cell receptor beta chains from one sample, sequenced in a study of cytomegalovirus exposure and HLA in healthy donors. Profiled with immunoSEQ multiplex PCR; TCRdb holds only in-frame clones, not every one. The table lists 150,000 to 200,000 clones, under 85% of them singletons. Source material: PBMCs. The receptors were gathered from a man over 45 in good health and CMV-seronegative. Each CDR3 is given with its conserved first and last residue. The order of the fields is V gene, J gene, CDR3 protein.

V gene: TRBV6-6
J gene: TRBJ2-3
CDR3 protein: CASSSTSGGAADTQYF

V gene: TRBV18
J gene: TRBJ1-4
CDR3 protein: CASSPTGPSVDEKLFF

V gene: TRBV6-5
J gene: TRBJ1-6
CDR3 protein: CASSYRGQYSPLHF

V gene: TRBV19
J gene: TRBJ2-3
CDR3 protein: CASSKGGIGTDTQYF

V gene: TRBV14
J gene: TRBJ2-5
CDR3 protein: CASSQGSTGVGETQYF

V gene: TRBV19
J gene: TRBJ1-4
CDR3 protein: CASSLGQGYEKLFF

V gene: TRBV21-1
J gene: TRBJ2-3
CDR3 protein: CASSKGTPTGGEEDTQYF

V gene: TRBV10-3
J gene: TRBJ1-5
CDR3 protein: CAIKQGADQPQHF

V gene: TRBV7-2
J gene: TRBJ2-1
CDR3 protein: CASSLIRGDKNEQFF

V gene: TRBV9
J gene: TRBJ2-7
CDR3 protein: CASSVDLGGVYEQYF

V gene: TRBV5-1
J gene: TRBJ2-3
CDR3 protein: CASSLRSQRTDTQYF

V gene: TRBV7-9
J gene: TRBJ2-7
CDR3 protein: CASSFSGYEQYF

V gene: TRBV11-2
J gene: TRBJ1-4
CDR3 protein: CASSFLPSATNEKLFF

V gene: TRBV11-2
J gene: TRBJ2-7
CDR3 protein: CASSMGQRSSYEQYF

V gene: TRBV7-9
J gene: TRBJ1-4
CDR3 protein: CASSLDDRWGGEKLFF

V gene: TRBV6-1
J gene: TRBJ2-7
CDR3 protein: CASRYRGSDEQYF

V gene: TRBV21-1
J gene: TRBJ2-7
CDR3 protein: CASSDVPGTSGTHEQYF

V gene: TRBV5-4
J gene: TRBJ1-1
CDR3 protein: CASSHDHPSMNTEAFF

V gene: TRBV6-1
J gene: TRBJ2-5
CDR3 protein: CAGTLGQGAMETQYF

V gene: TRBV19
J gene: TRBJ2-4
CDR3 protein: CASSIGRTLAKNIQYF

V gene: TRBV11-3
J gene: TRBJ2-7
CDR3 protein: CASSPRGSYEQYF

V gene: TRBV6-5
J gene: TRBJ2-7
CDR3 protein: CASSYPRQGGSYEQYF

V gene: TRBV5-4
J gene: TRBJ1-2
CDR3 protein: CASSNLGGGKVYGYTF

V gene: TRBV27
J gene: TRBJ2-1
CDR3 protein: CASSVRLADEQFF